This T cell receptor (beta chain) comes out of a study of blood T cell repertoires in COVID-19. Study details: COVID-19 samples collected from the United States, Italy and Spain covered acute and convalescent phases. Sources were T cells, B-cell-depleted T cells, or PBMCs; the material itself was cDNA or gDNA.

V was pared by 3 bases and J by 4 bases, with 7 bases between. Germline V gives CDR1 MDHEN, CDR2 SYDVKM. This CDR3 is 13 amino acids long. Seattle's cohort entered during active infection and was followed longitudinally. Source study methods: Amplification of reference gene primers provided the estimated nucleated cell counts. The data were produced by immunoSEQ multiplex PCR, yet TCRdb's version contains in-frame clones alone and is incomplete. That table gives V, J and clone size, and the DNA gave D and trimming. The data hold around 100,000 clones, with approximately 85% observed a single time. Input material: peripheral blood. The sequence was collected from a woman aged 55-69 years with COVID-19, enrolled during active disease. V usage is TRBV28 and J usage is TRBJ2-1, with D perhaps TRBD1 (5 bases). The CDR3 reads CASSFPGYNEQFF. CDR3 coding DNA: TGTGCCAGCAGTTTCCCAGGGTACAATGAGCAGTTCTTC. Drawing the rest from reference TRBV28 and TRBJ2-1, the complete variable domain is DVKVTQSSRYLVKRTGEKVFLECVQDMDHENMFWYRQDPGLGLRLIYFSYDVKMKEKGDIPEGYSVSREKKERFSLILESASTNQTSMYLCASSFPGYNEQFFGPGTRLTVL.